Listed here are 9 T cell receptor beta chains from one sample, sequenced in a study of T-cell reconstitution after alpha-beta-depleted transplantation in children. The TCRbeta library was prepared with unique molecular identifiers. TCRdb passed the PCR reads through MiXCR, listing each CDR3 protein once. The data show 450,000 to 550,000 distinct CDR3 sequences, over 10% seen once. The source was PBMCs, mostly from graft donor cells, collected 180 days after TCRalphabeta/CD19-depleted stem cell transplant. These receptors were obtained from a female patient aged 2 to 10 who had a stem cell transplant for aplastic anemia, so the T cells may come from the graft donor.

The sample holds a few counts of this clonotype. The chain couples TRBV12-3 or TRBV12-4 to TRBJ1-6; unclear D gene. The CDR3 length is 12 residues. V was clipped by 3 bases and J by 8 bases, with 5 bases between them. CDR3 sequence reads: CASSFDDSPLHF. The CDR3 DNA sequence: TGTGCCAGCAGTTTTGATGATTCACCCCTCCACTTT.

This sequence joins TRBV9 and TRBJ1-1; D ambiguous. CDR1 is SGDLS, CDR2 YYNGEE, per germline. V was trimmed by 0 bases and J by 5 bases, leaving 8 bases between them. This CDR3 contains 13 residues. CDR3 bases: TGTGCCAGCAGCGTAGCCGGGATAACTGAAGCTTTCTTT. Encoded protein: CASSVAGITEAFF.

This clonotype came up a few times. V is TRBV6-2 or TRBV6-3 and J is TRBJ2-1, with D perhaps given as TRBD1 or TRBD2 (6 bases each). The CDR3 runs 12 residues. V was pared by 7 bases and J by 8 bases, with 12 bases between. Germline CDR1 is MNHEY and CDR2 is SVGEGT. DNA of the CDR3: TGTGCCAGCACCCACGGGGGCTATGAGCAGTTCTTC. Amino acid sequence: CASTHGGYEQFF.

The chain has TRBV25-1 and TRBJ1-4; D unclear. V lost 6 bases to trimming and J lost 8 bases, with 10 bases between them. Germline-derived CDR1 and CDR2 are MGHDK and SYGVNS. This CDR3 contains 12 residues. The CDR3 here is CASRNAGEKLFF. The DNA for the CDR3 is TGTGCCAGCAGAAATGCGGGGGAAAAACTGTTTTTT.

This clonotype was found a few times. The CDR3 nucleotides read TGTGCCAGCAGCCCCCGGGAGGGGGCCTCCTACAATGAGCAGTTCTTC. This translates into CASSPREGASYNEQFF. The chain is built from TRBV9 and TRBJ2-1; the D gene is possibly TRBD2 (8 bases). Trimming shortened V by 4 bases and J by 0 bases, and 14 bases separated the two germline ends. Germline-derived CDR1 and CDR2 are SGDLS and YYNGEE. The CDR3 contains 16 residues.

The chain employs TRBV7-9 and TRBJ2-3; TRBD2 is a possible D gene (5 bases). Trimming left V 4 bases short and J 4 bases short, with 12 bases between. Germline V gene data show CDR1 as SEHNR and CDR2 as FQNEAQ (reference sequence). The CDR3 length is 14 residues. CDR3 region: CASSSDRGSDTQYF. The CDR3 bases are TGTGCCAGCAGCTCCGACCGGGGTTCAGATACGCAGTATTTT.

CDR3 in DNA: TGTGCCAGCTCACCGATATGGGGGAGCTACAATGAGCAGTTCTTC. Amino acids: CASSPIWGSYNEQFF. The J gene is TRBJ2-1, the V gene TRBV18, with D perhaps given as TRBD1 or TRBD2 (5 bases each). This CDR3 contains 15 residues. CDR1 and CDR2 (germline): KGHSH, LQKENI. Trimming stripped 3 bases from V and 3 bases from J, with 12 bases between.

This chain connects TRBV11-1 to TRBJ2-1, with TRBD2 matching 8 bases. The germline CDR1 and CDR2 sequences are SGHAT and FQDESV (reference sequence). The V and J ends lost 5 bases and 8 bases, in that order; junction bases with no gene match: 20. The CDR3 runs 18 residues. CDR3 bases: TGTGCCAGCAGCCAGATTACTTTACTAAGCGGGAGCACGCATGAGCAGTTCTTC. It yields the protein CASSQITLLSGSTHEQFF.

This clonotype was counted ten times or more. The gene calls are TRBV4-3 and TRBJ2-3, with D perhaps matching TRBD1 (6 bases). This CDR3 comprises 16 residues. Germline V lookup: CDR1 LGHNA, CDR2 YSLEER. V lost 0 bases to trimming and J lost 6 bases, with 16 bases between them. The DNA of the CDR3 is TGCGCCAGCAGCCAAGAGGGGCCCAGGGGATGGGATACGCAGTATTTT. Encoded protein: CASSQEGPRGWDTQYF.